These 30 T cell receptor beta chains came from one sample sequenced in a study of cytomegalovirus exposure and HLA in healthy donors. The PCR employed 60 Vbeta primers together with 13 Jbeta primers. Profiling relied on immunoSEQ multiplex PCR, and the TCRdb table lists in-frame clones only, not all of them. The sample consists of around 210,000 clones, roughly 77% of them appearing once. Sequenced input: PBMCs. The source is a male donor in good health and CMV-seropositive.

V and J are TRBV30 and TRBJ1-2; 8 bases are shared with TRBD1. The J segment lost 8 bases and the V segment lost 5 bases, leaving 7 bases of the junction unmatched. Per germline, CDR1 GTSNPN and CDR2 SVGIG (reference sequence). The CDR3 consists of 12 residues. The CDR3 DNA follows: TGTGCCTGGGACATGGGGACAGGAGGCTACACCTTC. Protein product: CAWDMGTGGYTF.

The gene calls are TRBV11-3 and TRBJ2-7; TRBD1 matches 10 bases. The CDR3 sequence is 15 residues long. Trimming took 6 bases from V and 3 from J; bases not matched to a gene: 8. Germline V gene lookup returns CDR1 SGHNT and CDR2 YENEEA. The CDR3 sequence is CASSPGTGDGYEQYF. CDR3 sequence (DNA): TGTGCCAGCAGTCCAGGGACAGGGGATGGCTACGAGCAGTACTTC.

This clone was detected a few times. The gene calls are TRBV5-6 and TRBJ2-1; 15 nucleotides match TRBD2. J was trimmed by 8 bases and V by 3 bases; bases with no gene match: 6. Germline V gives CDR1 SGHDT, CDR2 YYEEEE. This CDR3 comprises 16 residues. CDR3 DNA sequence: TGTGCCAGCAGCTCCGGGACTAGCGGGGGGTGGGATGAGCAGTTCTTC. This translates into CASSSGTSGGWDEQFF.

The V call is TRBV6-5, the J call TRBJ1-6, with D possibly being TRBD1 (5 bases). V dropped 2 bases and J dropped 10 bases, with 9 bases sitting between them. Germline V gene data show CDR1 as MNHEY and CDR2 as SVGAGI. This CDR3 is built from 13 residues. DNA for the CDR3: TGTGCCAGCAGTTACATTAGGGGATCACCCCTCCACTTT. Translating it yields CASSYIRGSPLHF.

The V and J genes are TRBV7-9 and TRBJ2-7; TRBD1 matches at 9 bases. Germline values: CDR1 SEHNR, CDR2 FQNEAQ (reference sequence). The CDR3 length is 15 residues. V lost 1 base to trimming and J lost 6 bases; unmatched junction nucleotides: 7. The CDR3, as DNA: TGTGCCAGCAGCTTAGGGGGACAGGGTCATAGCGAGCAGTACTTC. Translation: CASSLGGQGHSEQYF. Combining the CDR3 with reference TRBV7-9 and TRBJ2-7 gives the whole variable domain DTGVSQNPRHKITKRGQNVTFRCDPISEHNRLYWYRQTLGQGPEFLTYFQNEAQLEKSRLLSDRFSAERPKGSFSTLEIQRTEQGDSAMYLCASSLGGQGHSEQYFGPGTRLTVT.

This clone showed up just once. CDR3 sequence reads: CASSPTSGSRNEQFF. For the CDR3, the DNA is TGTGCCAGCAGTCCTACTAGCGGGAGTCGCAATGAGCAGTTCTTC. The chain joins TRBV6-5 to TRBJ2-1, with 11 bases matching TRBD2. This CDR3 has 15 amino acids. Germline loops: CDR1 MNHEY, CDR2 SVGAGI. V dropped 5 bases and J dropped 6; count of bases not matched to a gene: 6.

This chain links TRBV2 with TRBJ2-1; possibly TRBD1 for D (5 bases). The length of the CDR3 is 11 residues. The germline CDR1 and CDR2 sequences are SNHLY and FYNNEI. Trimming pared 6 bases from V and 10 bases from J, leaving 10 bases between. The CDR3 is CASRLQGEQFF. The CDR3 DNA follows: TGTGCCAGCAGGCTCCAGGGAGAGCAGTTCTTC.

In this sample, this clone turned up once. The CDR3 is CASSPRVVGRDSPLHF. The DNA for the CDR3 is TGTGCCAGCTCACCGCGAGTCGTGGGGCGAGATTCACCCCTCCACTTT. This chain joins TRBV18 and TRBJ1-6, with TRBD1 as a possible D gene (5 bases). The CDR3 contains 16 residues. Germline assignment: CDR1 KGHSH and CDR2 LQKENI. The ends were cut back, 3 bases at V and 8 bases at J, with 17 bases in the middle. Full variable domain (missing parts from reference TRBV18 and TRBJ1-6): NAGVMQNPRHLVRRRGQEARLRCSPMKGHSHVYWYRQLPEEGLKFMVYLQKENIIDESGMPKERFSAEFPKEGPSILRIQQVVRGDSAAYFCASSPRVVGRDSPLHFGNGTRLTVT.

This chain joins TRBV2 and TRBJ1-1; 9 nucleotides align to TRBD1. The V gene's germline CDR1 is SNHLY and CDR2 FYNNEI. The CDR3 runs 14 residues. V was pared by 6 bases and J by 4 bases, with 6 bases of the junction left unmatched. CDR3 in amino acids: CASRGQGEGTEAFF. CDR3 DNA: TGTGCCAGCAGGGGACAGGGAGAAGGCACTGAAGCTTTCTTT.

The rearrangement links TRBV7-5 to TRBJ1-3. TRBV7-5 is a recognized pseudogene. The CDR3 extends over 17 amino acids. CDR3 DNA sequence: TGTGTCAGAAGCTGCCCGCCGGGACTCGTCTCTGGAAACACCATATATTTT. It is translated as CVRSCPPGLVSGNTIYF.

The rearrangement joins TRBV4-3 to TRBJ2-7, with a tentative D call TRBD2 (7 bases). Germline CDR1 is LGHNA and CDR2 is YSLEER. V was clipped by 0 bases and J by 5 bases, with 11 bases between them. The CDR3 is 14 residues long. The CDR3 loop is CASSQDTGRDEQYF. Here the CDR3 DNA reads TGCGCCAGCAGCCAAGATACAGGGAGGGACGAGCAGTACTTC.

The chain is built from TRBV14 and TRBJ2-5; the match to TRBD1 covers 7 bases. The end of the DNA is better explained by TRBJ2-7, so the J call may be wrong. Germline V lookup: CDR1 SGHDN, CDR2 FVKESK. The CDR3 is 13 amino acids. In DNA form, the CDR3 reads TGTGCCAGCAGCCAAGGGACAGGCTACGAGCAGTACTTC. Its protein product is CASSQGTGYEQYF.

The chain is built from TRBV19 and TRBJ2-7, with TRBD1 matching over 9 bases. The CDR3 runs to 15 residues. Germline V CDR1 and CDR2: LNHDA, SQIVND (reference sequence). V dropped 2 bases and J dropped 2; count of bases not matched to a gene: 4. The CDR3 DNA is TGTGCCAGTAGTATATCCGGGACAGGGACCTACGAGCAGTACTTC. Protein sequence: CASSISGTGTYEQYF.

The chain is built from TRBV10-3 and TRBJ1-1; TRBD1 is a possible D gene (5 bases). The CDR3 has 13 amino acids. Between the trimmed V and J ends, which lost 3 bases and 4 bases, there was a span of 9 bases. Germline V gene data show CDR1 as ENHRY and CDR2 as SYGVKD. The CDR3 region is CAISDGAATEAFF. DNA of the CDR3: TGTGCCATCAGTGATGGGGCAGCCACTGAAGCTTTCTTT.

This clone showed up just once. Compared with germline, one end of the junction differs, possibly owing to a read error. Other DNA sequences of this sample code for an identical CDR3. The chain couples TRBV10-3 to TRBJ1-1; D unresolved. The CDR3 is made up of 13 amino acids. The germline CDR1 and CDR2 sequences are ENHRY and SYGVKD. Written as DNA, the CDR3 is TGCGCCATCAGAGAGACGGGGAACACTGAAGCTTTCTTT. Its protein product is CAIRETGNTEAFF.

This clone appeared a single time. DNA for the CDR3: TGTGCCAGCAGTTACGGGTCGGGGGACAATGAGCAGTTCTTC. This codes for CASSYGSGDNEQFF. This chain connects TRBV6-5 to TRBJ2-1, with D maybe TRBD2 (6 bases). Trimming took off 2 bases at V and 5 bases at J, with 10 bases between the two ends. CDR1 MNHEY and CDR2 SVGAGI come from the germline V gene. There are 14 residues in the CDR3.

This clone occurred once. This chain uses TRBV7-9 with TRBJ2-5; D may be TRBD2 (6 bases). Germline V gene data show CDR1 as SEHNR and CDR2 as FQNEAQ (reference sequence). The ends were cut back, 2 bases at V and 7 bases at J, with 14 bases in the middle. This CDR3 is 14 amino acids long. Written as DNA, the CDR3 is TGTGCCAGCAGCTTAAGGGACTCTATGGGGACCCAGTACTTC. Protein sequence: CASSLRDSMGTQYF.

This clone was picked up a small number of times. V is TRBV11-2 and J is TRBJ2-7; no clear D gene. Germline V gene lookup returns CDR1 SGHAT and CDR2 FQNNGV. Trimming cost V 3 bases and J 5 bases, with 5 bases left between them. CDR3 length equals 11 residues. CDR3 residues: CASSFDNEQYF. The CDR3 nucleotides read TGTGCCAGCAGCTTCGACAACGAGCAGTACTTC. The whole variable domain, remainder taken from reference TRBV11-2 and TRBJ2-7, is EAGVAQSPRYKIIEKRQSVAFWCNPISGHATLYWYQQILGQGPKLLIQFQNNGVVDDSQLPKDRFSAERLKGVDSTLKIQPAKLEDSAVYLCASSFDNEQYFGPGTRLTVT.

V usage is TRBV7-2 and J usage is TRBJ2-7, with 10 bases fitting TRBD2. CDR3 size: 15 residues. CDR1 and CDR2 (germline): SGHTA, FQGNSA. Trimming cost V 5 bases and J 0 bases; bases outside gene matches: 4. This CDR3 is CASSPSGGTSYEQYF. CDR3 nucleotides: TGTGCCAGCAGCCCTAGCGGGGGTACCTCCTACGAGCAGTACTTC.

The V and J genes are TRBV7-6 and TRBJ2-1, with TRBD2 identical over 8 bases. V lost 5 bases, J lost 1 base, and 4 bases stayed unmatched. The CDR3 is made up of 15 amino acids. Germline lookup yields CDR1 SGHVS and CDR2 FNYEAQ. The CDR3 is CASSRGGLSYNEQFF. CDR3 sequence (DNA): TGTGCCAGCAGCCGGGGGGGATTGTCCTACAATGAGCAGTTCTTC.

The rearrangement joins TRBV5-4 to TRBJ2-3; a weak D match, TRBD1 (6 bases). This CDR3 region has 16 residues. Germline V gene sequence: CDR1 SGHNT, CDR2 YYREEE (reference sequence). V was shortened by 3 bases and J by 8 bases, with 22 bases between the two germline ends. CDR3 protein: CASSSGQAPRAGTQYF. In DNA form, the CDR3 reads TGTGCCAGCAGCTCGGGACAAGCGCCCAGGGCGGGTACGCAGTATTTT.

The rearrangement links TRBV19 to TRBJ2-3, with 7 bases lining up with TRBD2. V lost 11 bases, J lost 10 bases, and 9 bases stayed unmatched. Germline CDR1 reads LNHDA; CDR2 reads SQIVND (reference sequence). This CDR3 comprises 11 residues. Here the CDR3 reads CASADRGAQYF. CDR3 sequence (DNA): TGTGCCTCGGCGGACCGGGGGGCGCAGTATTTT.

The J gene is TRBJ2-3, the V gene TRBV6-5; 8 bases fit TRBD2. The V gene's germline CDR1 is MNHEY and CDR2 SVGAGI. Trimming cost V 2 bases and J 5 bases; bases outside gene matches: 6. The CDR3 has 15 residues. The CDR3 bases are TGTGCCAGCAGTTACCGGGCGGGGGGTCTAGATACGCAGTATTTT. It yields the protein CASSYRAGGLDTQYF.

The chain carries TRBV4-1 and TRBJ2-5; possible D gene TRBD2, 5 bases. The CDR3 contains 15 residues. V lost 1 base to trimming and J lost 7 bases, with 16 bases between them. Germline values: CDR1 MGHRA, CDR2 YSYEKL. The CDR3 reads CASSQGRTQGGTQYF. CDR3 DNA sequence: TGCGCCAGCAGCCAAGGAAGAACTCAAGGAGGGACCCAGTACTTC.

This clone was seen a few times. The chain links TRBV7-2 to TRBJ2-5; 14 bases agree with TRBD2. The CDR3 totals 18 residues. The trim removed 5 bases at V and 2 bases at J, leaving 10 bases unmatched. CDR1 and CDR2 (germline): SGHTA, FQGNSA. The CDR3 spells CASSLRLAGGMRQETQYF. The CDR3, as DNA: TGTGCCAGCAGCCTCAGACTAGCGGGGGGGATGAGGCAAGAGACCCAGTACTTC.

The gene calls are TRBV4-2 and TRBJ2-7, with 9 bases fitting TRBD1. With 4 bases clipped from V and 5 bases from J, the junction kept 6 bases outside the gene matches. The germline V gene encodes CDR1 LGHNA and CDR2 YNFKEQ. The CDR3 has 14 residues. CDR3: CASSRSDRGNEQYF. Written as DNA, the CDR3 is TGTGCCAGCAGCCGGTCGGACAGGGGTAACGAGCAGTACTTC.

The chain couples TRBV7-3 to TRBJ1-2; a possible D gene is TRBD1 (5 bases). The CDR3 has 14 amino acids. CDR1 SGHTA and CDR2 FQGTGA come from the germline V gene. The V gene lost 2 bases and the J gene lost 7 bases, with 14 bases spanning the gap. In DNA, the CDR3 is TGTGCCAGCAGCTTAGAGACAGATCAAGCTGGCTACACCTTC. Amino acids: CASSLETDQAGYTF.

The V gene is TRBV5-1, the J gene TRBJ2-7, with a tentative D call TRBD1 (6 bases). Trimming removed 4 bases from V and 0 bases from J, with 14 bases in between. Per germline, CDR1 SGHRS and CDR2 YFSETQ. The CDR3 spans 15 residues. The CDR3 nucleotides read TGCGCCAGCAGCCGATTAAGGGACAACTCCTACGAGCAGTACTTC. Encoded protein: CASSRLRDNSYEQYF.

CDR3: CASRGGQGQPQHF. The CDR3 DNA sequence: TGTGCCAGTAGAGGGGGCCAGGGACAGCCCCAGCATTTT. V gene TRBV19 combines with J gene TRBJ1-5; the match to TRBD1 covers 7 bases. The germline CDR1 and CDR2 sequences are LNHDA and SQIVND (reference sequence). This CDR3 contains 13 residues. J lost 7 bases, V lost 6 bases, and 6 bases had no gene match.

The chain uses TRBV21-1 and TRBJ1-2; TRBD1 reflects the table's D call only, with no check against the DNA. TRBV21-1 is shown as a pseudogene. The CDR3 length is 12 residues. CDR3 sequence: CASSRQTYGYTF. The CDR3 nucleotides are TGTGCCAGCAGCAGACAGACCTATGGCTACACCTTC.